These 16 T cell receptor beta chains originate from one sample sequenced in a study of blood T cell repertoires in COVID-19 (dated by TCRdb to 2018 to 2021). The library was prepared using the immunoSEQ multiplex PCR assay. TCRdb provides this immuneACCESS table in a form limited to in-frame rearrangements. Some clones are lacking; in checked studies, under half of them reflect an unresolved V gene, and why the rest are absent is not known. This sample has 200,000 to 250,000 clones in its table, and roughly 80% of those were observed once. The ten largest account for 8% to 9% of the sample. The specimen sequenced was peripheral blood. Receptors originate from a woman older than 75 with COVID-19, enrolled during active disease.

The chain has TRBV7-9 and TRBJ1-6, with 9 bases identical to TRBD1. The CDR3 loop spans 13 amino acids. Germline-derived CDR1 and CDR2 are SEHNR and FQNEAQ (reference sequence). The ends lost 5 bases at V and 10 bases at J; junction bases unmatched: 3. The CDR3 sequence: CASSRTGDSPLHF. In DNA form, the CDR3 reads TGTGCCAGCAGCAGGACAGGGGACTCACCCCTCCACTTT.

This clone occurred once. Relative to the germline gene, one junction end is altered; a read error may explain this. CDR3 nucleotide sequence: TGTGCCAGCAGCCTACGGACAGGGGGCTTGAGCTTC. Protein product: CASSLRTGGLSF. The chain combines TRBV7-9 with TRBJ2-7; 11 nucleotides align to TRBD1. CDR3 size: 12 residues. Germline V lookup: CDR1 SEHNR, CDR2 FQNEAQ (reference sequence).

This clone has more than one count but fewer than ten. This chain connects TRBV3-1 (or the pseudogene TRBV3-2) to TRBJ2-2; the match to TRBD2 covers 8 bases. The germline gives CDR1 LGHDT, CDR2 YNNKEL (reference sequence). The V and J ends lost 7 bases and 5 bases, in that order; junction bases with no gene match: 9. CDR3 length: 15 amino acids. CDR3 sequence reads: CASKSGSTGTGELFF. As DNA, the CDR3 is TGTGCCAGCAAGAGCGGGAGTACGGGAACCGGGGAGCTGTTTTTT.

This chain joins TRBV5-1 and TRBJ1-6; 10 positions match TRBD1. The length of the CDR3 is 18 residues. Germline-derived CDR1 and CDR2 are SGHRS and YFSETQ. The V and J ends lost 4 bases and 9 bases, in that order; junction bases with no gene match: 16. CDR3 sequence: CASSDRDRGLGLSSPLHF. The CDR3 DNA sequence: TGCGCCAGCAGCGATCGGGACAGGGGTTTGGGCCTGAGTTCACCCCTCCACTTT.

Only one count was recorded for this clone. The rearrangement uses TRBV19 and TRBJ1-5, with 10 positions matching TRBD1. The trim removed 8 bases at V and 3 bases at J, leaving 13 bases unmatched. CDR3 length: 17 amino acids. Germline V gene sequence: CDR1 LNHDA, CDR2 SQIVND (reference sequence). CDR3 in DNA: TGTGCCAGTCGAAAGACCGGGACAGGGGAGAACAATCAGCCCCAGCATTTT. This translates into CASRKTGTGENNQPQHF.

A single count supports this clone. The rearrangement uses TRBV7-9 and TRBJ2-5; 7 bases agree with TRBD2. V gave up 3 bases and J gave up 2 bases; unmatched junction bases: 6. CDR3 length equals 15 residues. Germline-derived CDR1 and CDR2 are SEHNR and FQNEAQ (reference sequence). CDR3 region: CASSLTASGQETQYF. The CDR3 DNA is TGTGCCAGCAGCTTGACAGCTAGCGGACAAGAGACCCAGTACTTC. The entire variable domain, with the rest obtained from reference TRBV7-9 and TRBJ2-5, is as follows: DTGVSQNPRHKITKRGQNVTFRCDPISEHNRLYWYRQTLGQGPEFLTYFQNEAQLEKSRLLSDRFSAERPKGSFSTLEIQRTEQGDSAMYLCASSLTASGQETQYFGPGTRLLVL.

The chain links TRBV2 to TRBJ1-2; 9 bases agree with TRBD1. The germline CDR1 and CDR2 sequences are SNHLY and FYNNEI. CDR3 length: 14 amino acids. The junction had 6 bases not matched to a gene; V was cut back by 6 bases and J by 4 bases. DNA for the CDR3: TGTGCCAGCAGGGAACAGGGGGCTTTCTATGGCTACACCTTC. Residues: CASREQGAFYGYTF.

The chain couples TRBV11-2 to TRBJ2-7, with 10 nucleotides matching TRBD2. The junction had 6 bases not matched to a gene; V was cut back by 6 bases and J by 1 base. The CDR3 is 15 residues long. From germline, CDR1 is SGHAT and CDR2 FQNNGV. CDR3 bases: TGTGCCAGCAGATTGAGCGGGGGGGAATCCTACGAGCAGTACTTC. Residues: CASRLSGGESYEQYF.

This clone has a handful of counts. This CDR3 reads CASSEGDSPLHF. The CDR3 DNA sequence: TGTGCCAGCAGTGAGGGGGATTCACCCCTCCACTTT. The chain recombines TRBV12-3 or TRBV12-4 with TRBJ1-6, with D possibly TRBD1 on 6 matching bases. The CDR3 sequence is 12 residues long. V lost 5 bases to trimming and J lost 8 bases, with 7 bases between them.

The rearrangement joins TRBV6-5 to TRBJ1-1; 8 bases agree with TRBD1. CDR3 length: 14 residues. CDR1 and CDR2 from the germline V gene are MNHEY and SVGAGI. The trim removed 5 bases at V and 0 bases at J, leaving 2 bases unmatched. The CDR3 is CASSRDRLNTEAFF. Here the CDR3 DNA reads TGTGCCAGCAGTCGGGACAGGTTGAACACTGAAGCTTTCTTT.

This clone was counted between two and nine times. The sample contains more than one DNA sequence encoding this CDR3. This sequence joins TRBV12-3 or TRBV12-4 and TRBJ2-2, with D maybe TRBD2 (6 bases). CDR3 length: 13 residues. The V and J ends lost 3 bases and 4 bases respectively, with 6 bases between them. The CDR3 is CASSLGGTGELFF. DNA of the CDR3: TGTGCCAGCAGTTTGGGGGGCACCGGGGAGCTGTTTTTT.

This chain uses TRBV20-1 with TRBJ2-7, with D possibly matching TRBD2 (5 bases). This CDR3 is built from 13 residues. Germline CDR1 and CDR2: DFQATT and SNEGSKA (reference sequence). Trimming removed 3 bases at V and 3 bases at J, with 12 bases between. CDR3 amino acids: CSASPGNLYEQYF. CDR3 DNA sequence: TGCAGTGCTAGTCCCGGGAACCTCTACGAGCAGTACTTC.

The chain uses TRBV18 and TRBJ1-1; D is unresolved. The V end lost 3 bases, the J end lost 1 base, and 9 bases lay between the germline ends. The CDR3 runs to 14 residues. Germline CDR1 KGHSH, CDR2 LQKENI. CDR3 in DNA: TGTGCCAGCTCACCGAGACAAGCGAACACTGAAGCTTTCTTT. Amino acid sequence: CASSPRQANTEAFF.

V and J are TRBV3-1 (or the pseudogene TRBV3-2) and TRBJ1-2; 8 positions agree with TRBD1. CDR1 and CDR2 from the germline V gene are LGHDT and YNNKEL (reference sequence). This CDR3 is built from 14 residues. After removal of 1 base from V and 4 bases from J, the junction contained 2 bases not matched to a gene. The chain's CDR3 is CASSQGDRPYGYTF. DNA for the CDR3: TGTGCCAGCAGCCAAGGGGACAGGCCCTATGGCTACACCTTC.

The gene calls are TRBV2 and TRBJ2-6; D uncertain. The germline V gene has CDR1 SNHLY and CDR2 FYNNEI. V shed 2 bases and J shed 1 base, with 3 bases lying between them. CDR3 size: 14 residues. CDR3 sequence (DNA): TGTGCCAGCAGTGAACGGTCTGGGGCCAACGTCCTGACTTTC. Amino acids: CASSERSGANVLTF. Full variable domain (missing parts from reference TRBV2 and TRBJ2-6): EPEVTQTPSHQVTQMGQEVILRCVPISNHLYFYWYRQILGQKVEFLVSFYNNEISEKSEIFDDQFSVERPDGSNFTLKIRSTKLEDSAMYFCASSERSGANVLTFGAGSRLTVL.

V is TRBV2 and J is TRBJ1-3, with a weak D call TRBD1 (6 bases). The germline gives CDR1 SNHLY, CDR2 FYNNEI. V was shortened by 2 bases and J by 4 bases, with 12 bases between the two germline ends. CDR3 length equals 15 residues. The CDR3 loop reads CASSEYPGAGNTIYF. The CDR3 DNA reads as TGTGCCAGCAGTGAATATCCAGGGGCAGGAAACACCATATATTTT. Complete variable domain (other parts from reference TRBV2 and TRBJ1-3): EPEVTQTPSHQVTQMGQEVILRCVPISNHLYFYWYRQILGQKVEFLVSFYNNEISEKSEIFDDQFSVERPDGSNFTLKIRSTKLEDSAMYFCASSEYPGAGNTIYFGEGSWLTVV.